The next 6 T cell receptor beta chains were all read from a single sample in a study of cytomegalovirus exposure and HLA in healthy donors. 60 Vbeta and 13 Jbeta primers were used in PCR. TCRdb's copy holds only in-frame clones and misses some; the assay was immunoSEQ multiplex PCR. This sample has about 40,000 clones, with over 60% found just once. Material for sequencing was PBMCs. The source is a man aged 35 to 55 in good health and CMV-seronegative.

In DNA, the CDR3 is TGTGCCAGCAGTTTCCCACAGGGGGCTGGGACTGAAGCTTTCTTT. Translating it yields CASSFPQGAGTEAFF. The J gene is TRBJ1-1, the V gene TRBV2; 9 bases match TRBD1. This CDR3 region has 15 residues. Germline V lookup: CDR1 SNHLY, CDR2 FYNNEI. The ends lost 5 bases at V and 5 bases at J; junction bases unmatched: 9.

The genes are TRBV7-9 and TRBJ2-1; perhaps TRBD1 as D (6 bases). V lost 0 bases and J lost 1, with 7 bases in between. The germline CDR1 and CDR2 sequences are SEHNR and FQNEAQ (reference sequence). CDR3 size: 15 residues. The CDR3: CASSLAGTSYNEQFF. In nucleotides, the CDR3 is TGTGCCAGCAGCTTAGCAGGGACATCCTACAATGAGCAGTTCTTC.

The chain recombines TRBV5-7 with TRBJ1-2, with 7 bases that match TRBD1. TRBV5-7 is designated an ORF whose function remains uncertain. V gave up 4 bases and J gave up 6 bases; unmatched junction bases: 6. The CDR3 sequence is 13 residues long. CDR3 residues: CASSPYRGHGYTF. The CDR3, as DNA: TGTGCCAGCAGCCCTTACAGGGGCCATGGCTACACCTTC.

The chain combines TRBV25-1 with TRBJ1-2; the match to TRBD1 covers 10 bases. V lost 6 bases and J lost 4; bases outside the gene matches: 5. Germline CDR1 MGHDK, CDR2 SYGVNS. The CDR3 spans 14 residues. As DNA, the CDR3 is TGTGCCAGCAGCTCCGGGACAGGGGTCTATGGCTACACCTTC. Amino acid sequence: CASSSGTGVYGYTF.

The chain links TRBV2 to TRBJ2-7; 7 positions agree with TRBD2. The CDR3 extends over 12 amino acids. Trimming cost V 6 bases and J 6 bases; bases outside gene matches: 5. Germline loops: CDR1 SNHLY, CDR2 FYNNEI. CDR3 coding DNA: TGTGCCAGCAGGTTCACTAGCGCCGAGCAGTACTTC. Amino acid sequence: CASRFTSAEQYF.

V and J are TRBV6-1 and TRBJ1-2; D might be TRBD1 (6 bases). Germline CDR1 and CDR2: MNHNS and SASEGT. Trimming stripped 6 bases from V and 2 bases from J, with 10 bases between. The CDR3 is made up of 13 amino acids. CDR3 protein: CASSLQGNYGYTF. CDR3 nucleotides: TGTGCCAGCAGCCTCCAGGGGAACTATGGCTACACCTTC.